The sample holds a few counts of the clone carrying this TCR beta chain. Germline loops: CDR1 SQVTM, CDR2 ANQGSEA. Trimming left V 2 bases short and J 6 bases short, with 13 bases between. The CDR3 is 14 residues long. The repertoire was sequenced with immunoSEQ multiplex PCR; TCRdb's copy has only in-frame clones and lacks some. The sample has 93,000 or so clones, around 84% seen once. This record comes from a study of T cell clones after liver transplantation. The sequences come from CD4+ T cells from blood, collected around 44 months after liver transplant. The sequence was collected from a human patient who received a liver transplant. Some T cells may have come from the graft donor. V gene TRBV29-1 combines with J gene TRBJ2-2; tentatively, D is TRBD2 (7 bases). Written as DNA, the CDR3 is TGCAGCGTTGAACGGCAGGGGAGGGCCGGGGAGCTGTTTTTT. This codes for CSVERQGRAGELFF.